This passage covers 26 T cell receptor beta chains from one sample sequenced in a study of T cell changes during pregnancy in multiple sclerosis. Clones were read by immunoSEQ multiplex PCR, and TCRdb kept only the in-frame ones, dropping some. This sample has under 65,000 clones, with around 90% found just once. This material consisted of CD4+ T cells from peripheral blood mononuclear cells, taken in the third trimester of pregnancy. Every receptor here comes from a female donor with multiple sclerosis, enrolled in a pregnancy study.

The sample holds one count of this clone. This CDR3 is CASIKKVALAGRPGFEQYF. CDR3 bases: TGTGCCAGCATTAAAAAGGTGGCGCTAGCGGGTCGCCCGGGGTTCGAGCAGTACTTC. The chain is built from TRBV7-8 and TRBJ2-7, with 8 bases fitting TRBD2. With 7 bases clipped from V and 6 bases from J, the junction kept 26 bases outside the gene matches. The CDR3 is 19 amino acids. Germline V gene data show CDR1 as SGHVS and CDR2 as FQNEAQ.

The V gene is TRBV7-9, the J gene TRBJ2-3; 7 bases align to TRBD1. J lost 4 bases, V lost 5 bases, and 6 bases had no gene match. The CDR3 spans 14 residues. The germline V gene encodes CDR1 SEHNR and CDR2 FQNEAQ (reference sequence). DNA of the CDR3: TGTGCCAGCAGCCCGACAGGGAAGCCAGATACGCAGTATTTT. Protein: CASSPTGKPDTQYF.

The count of this clone is one. This chain uses TRBV29-1 with TRBJ2-1; TRBD2 agrees at 8 bases. Losses at the gene ends were 0 bases for V and 9 bases for J; bases not matched to a gene: 13. Germline-derived CDR1 and CDR2 are SQVTM and ANQGSEA. The CDR3 length is 16 residues. This CDR3 reads CSVEDRVGTRVTEQFF. The CDR3 bases are TGCAGCGTTGAAGATCGGGTGGGGACTAGGGTTACTGAGCAGTTCTTC.

The V call is TRBV7-3, the J call TRBJ1-1; 10 bases map to TRBD1. Germline assignment: CDR1 SGHTA and CDR2 FQGTGA. The J segment lost 11 bases and the V segment lost 5 bases, leaving 8 bases of the junction unmatched. This CDR3 region has 13 residues. The CDR3 nucleotides are TGTGCCAGCAGCCTACCGGGACAGGGGCACGCTTTCTTT. Residues: CASSLPGQGHAFF.

This chain joins TRBV14 and TRBJ1-6, with D possibly TRBD1 on 6 matching bases. Germline loops: CDR1 SGHDN, CDR2 FVKESK. This CDR3 region has 18 residues. V gave up 5 bases and J gave up 0 bases, with 17 bases separating them. As DNA, the CDR3 is TGTGCCAGCAGCACCGGGACACCGGGGAGCTCCTATAATTCACCCCTCCACTTT. Its protein product is CASSTGTPGSSYNSPLHF.

The chain carries TRBV27 and TRBJ2-3; D is uncertain. The CDR3 contains 13 residues. Germline loops: CDR1 MNHEY, CDR2 SMNVEV (reference sequence). Trimming stripped 6 bases from V and 2 bases from J, with 9 bases between. CDR3 in amino acids: CASRSGYTDTQYF. DNA for the CDR3: TGTGCCAGCAGATCCGGGTACACAGATACGCAGTATTTT.

The chain recombines TRBV4-1 with TRBJ1-5; D remains unclear. The ends were cut back, 0 bases at V and 6 bases at J, with 9 bases in the middle. This CDR3 is built from 14 residues. The germline gives CDR1 MGHRA, CDR2 YSYEKL. The CDR3 DNA reads TGCGCCAGCAGCCAAGATTGGGCTGGTCAGCCCCAGCATTTT. Translation: CASSQDWAGQPQHF.

The chain is built from TRBV5-6 and TRBJ2-2; 9 positions agree with TRBD1. V lost 4 bases, J lost 7 bases, and 5 bases stayed unmatched. This CDR3 is 14 amino acids long. Germline CDR1 reads SGHDT; CDR2 reads YYEEEE. The CDR3 DNA is TGTGCCAGCAGCCCGGGACAGGGAGGCGGGGAGCTGTTTTTT. Translation gives CASSPGQGGGELFF.

The chain recombines TRBV4-1 with TRBJ1-2, with 7 positions matching TRBD1. The CDR3 runs to 15 residues. Germline V lookup: CDR1 MGHRA, CDR2 YSYEKL. The V segment lost 3 bases and the J segment 5 bases; nucleotides outside the gene matches: 9. In nucleotides, the CDR3 is TGCGCCAGCAGCCAGACAGGGATTGCAATGTATGGCTACACCTTC. Translating it yields CASSQTGIAMYGYTF.

V and J are TRBV28 and TRBJ2-3; TRBD1 might be the D (6 bases). From germline, CDR1 is MDHEN and CDR2 SYDVKM. Trimming stripped 6 bases from V and 5 bases from J, with 18 bases between. The CDR3 length is 15 residues. In DNA form, the CDR3 reads TGTGCCAGCAGCCCCCAGGGGCGGAGAATAGATACGCAGTATTTT. Protein sequence: CASSPQGRRIDTQYF.

The chain carries TRBV7-9 and TRBJ2-1, with D possibly TRBD2 on 7 matching bases. CDR1 is SEHNR and CDR2 is FQNEAQ in the germline V gene (reference sequence). V lost 0 bases to trimming and J lost 9 bases, with 9 bases between them. The CDR3 covers 13 residues. For the CDR3, the DNA is TGTGCCAGCAGCTTAGCAGGGGGGGTTGAGCAGTTCTTC. Its protein product is CASSLAGGVEQFF.

The chain recombines TRBV2 with TRBJ2-7; the match to TRBD1 covers 9 bases. The ends lost 4 bases at V and 4 bases at J; junction bases unmatched: 5. The V gene's germline CDR1 is SNHLY and CDR2 FYNNEI. This CDR3 spans 14 amino acids. CDR3 sequence reads: CASSGQGVPYEQYF. CDR3 DNA sequence: TGTGCCAGCAGTGGACAGGGGGTTCCTTACGAGCAGTACTTC.

The table lists this clone with a few counts. V gene TRBV6-1 combines with J gene TRBJ1-6, with 8 bases fitting TRBD1. V shed 9 bases and J 6 bases; nucleotides not matched to a gene: 10. The germline V gene has CDR1 MNHNS and CDR2 SASEGT. The CDR3 runs to 15 residues. The CDR3 here is CASNAGGAGNSPLHF. Here the CDR3 DNA reads TGTGCCAGTAACGCAGGGGGCGCCGGTAATTCACCCCTCCACTTT.

This clone was seen only a few times. The chain carries TRBV6-4 and TRBJ2-7; the match to TRBD1 covers 9 bases. There are 15 residues in the CDR3. CDR1 and CDR2 from the germline V gene are MRHNA and SNTAGT. Germline trimming cut 5 bases from V and 3 bases from J; bases unmatched to any gene: 8. The DNA for the CDR3 is TGTGCCAGCAGTCGCGAACCGGGACAGGGCTACGAGCAGTACTTC. Protein product: CASSREPGQGYEQYF.

The genes are TRBV19 and TRBJ1-6; 8 nucleotides agree with TRBD1. J was trimmed by 9 bases and V by 5 bases; bases with no gene match: 9. The germline V gene encodes CDR1 LNHDA and CDR2 SQIVND (reference sequence). The length of the CDR3 is 15 residues. The CDR3 loop reads CASSVVTGGPSPLHF. The DNA of the CDR3 is TGTGCCAGTAGTGTTGTTACAGGGGGACCTTCACCCCTCCACTTT.

The chain couples TRBV2 to TRBJ2-5; D not certain. This CDR3 has 11 residues. Between the trimmed V and J ends, which lost 6 bases and 5 bases, there was a span of 7 bases. In germline, CDR1 is SNHLY, CDR2 FYNNEI. Here the CDR3 DNA reads TGTGCCAGCAGAACCCGGGAGACCCAGTACTTC. This sequence encodes CASRTRETQYF.

This chain connects TRBV15 to TRBJ1-1; TRBD1 matches at 7 bases. Germline values: CDR1 LNHNV, CDR2 YYDKDF (reference sequence). The ends lost 0 bases at V and 6 bases at J; junction bases unmatched: 4. This CDR3 is 14 amino acids long. CDR3 sequence: CATSRDPGTAEAFF. The CDR3, as DNA: TGTGCCACCAGCAGAGATCCGGGGACAGCTGAAGCTTTCTTT.

V is TRBV4-1 and J is TRBJ1-2; TRBD1 aligns across 7 bases. The ends lost 1 base at V and 12 bases at J; junction bases unmatched: 11. CDR1 and CDR2 (germline): MGHRA, YSYEKL. The CDR3 covers 14 residues. CDR3 DNA: TGCGCCAGCAGCCAAGGCCAGGGTTGGGGGACAGACACCTTC. Translating it yields CASSQGQGWGTDTF.

V gene TRBV5-8 combines with J gene TRBJ2-7; no firm D call. This CDR3 region has 10 residues. Germline CDR1 and CDR2: SGHTS and YDEGEE. Deletions cut 4 bases from V and 4 bases from J, with 3 bases between. This CDR3 is CASSLYEQYF. In nucleotides, the CDR3 is TGTGCCAGCAGCCTTTACGAGCAGTACTTC.

This clone has only a few counts. The chain has TRBV15 and TRBJ2-7; 11 bases fit TRBD1. CDR1 is LNHNV, CDR2 YYDKDF, per germline (reference sequence). Unmatched junction bases numbered 1, after V lost 3 bases and J lost 6 bases. This CDR3 comprises 13 residues. The CDR3 loop is CATSRDRGREQYF. CDR3 bases: TGTGCCACCAGCAGGGACAGGGGGCGCGAGCAGTACTTC.

This rearrangement joins TRBV6-1 to TRBJ1-6; a possible D gene is TRBD1 (6 bases). This CDR3 contains 14 residues. Germline V gene sequence: CDR1 MNHNS, CDR2 SASEGT. V was pared by 5 bases and J by 8 bases, with 13 bases between. The CDR3 here is CASSIRQVDSPLHF. In DNA form, the CDR3 reads TGTGCCAGCAGTATCAGACAGGTGGATTCACCCCTCCACTTT.

J is TRBJ2-1 and V is TRBV9; D is possibly TRBD2 (7 bases). V was shortened by 5 bases and J by 6 bases, with 18 bases between the two germline ends. Germline V lookup: CDR1 SGDLS, CDR2 YYNGEE. The CDR3 has 15 amino acids. The CDR3 loop reads CASRKGRGGGNEQFF. CDR3 in DNA: TGTGCCAGCAGAAAGGGGAGGGGGGGAGGCAATGAGCAGTTCTTC.

Here the CDR3 reads CASSEQGRGYTF. In DNA form, the CDR3 reads TGTGCCAGCTCAGAACAGGGCCGTGGCTACACCTTC. The V gene is TRBV18, the J gene TRBJ1-2; D is perhaps TRBD1 (6 bases). Looked up from germline, CDR1 is KGHSH and CDR2 is LQKENI. The CDR3 has 12 residues. Trimming took off 5 bases at V and 7 bases at J, with 11 bases between the two ends.

The chain is built from TRBV7-9 and TRBJ1-1, with D uncertain. CDR3 length: 15 amino acids. The germline V gene has CDR1 SEHNR and CDR2 FQNEAQ (reference sequence). The germline V and J ends were trimmed by 2 bases and 1 base, with 11 bases remaining between them. The CDR3 DNA sequence: TGTGCCAGCAGCTTATTCCCAAGACAGAACACTGAAGCTTTCTTT. Protein product: CASSLFPRQNTEAFF. Filled out from reference TRBV7-9 and TRBJ1-1, the complete variable domain reads DTGVSQNPRHKITKRGQNVTFRCDPISEHNRLYWYRQTLGQGPEFLTYFQNEAQLEKSRLLSDRFSAERPKGSFSTLEIQRTEQGDSAMYLCASSLFPRQNTEAFFGQGTRLTVV.

The V and J genes are TRBV7-9 and TRBJ2-3; 7 nucleotides agree with TRBD2. This CDR3 has 15 residues. Germline V lookup: CDR1 SEHNR, CDR2 FQNEAQ (reference sequence). The V gene end was trimmed by 6 bases and the J gene end by 2 bases; junction bases not matched to a gene: 8. Here the CDR3 DNA reads TGTGCCAGCAGGGAAATGGGGGGGAACACAGATACGCAGTATTTT. Translating it yields CASREMGGNTDTQYF.

The chain employs TRBV27 and TRBJ1-2; perhaps TRBD1 as D (5 bases). In germline, CDR1 is MNHEY, CDR2 SMNVEV (reference sequence). V lost 2 bases and J 4 bases, leaving 17 bases between the germline ends. The CDR3 is 16 amino acids. The CDR3 sequence is CASSLASGRVLYGYTF. In DNA form, the CDR3 reads TGTGCCAGCAGTTTAGCCTCAGGGAGGGTTCTCTATGGCTACACCTTC.